These 5 T cell receptor beta chains were all obtained from the same sample, sequenced in a study of T cells in tuberculosis. The protocol was immunoSEQ multiplex PCR, while the TCRdb copy is restricted to in-frame clones and leaves out a portion. The sample yields around 49,000 clones, about 96% seen once. Time point indicated: new active TB diagnosis, blood taken before or within 7 days of starting treatment. The specimen was PBMCs, collected at tuberculosis diagnosis. These receptors all stem from an adult with tuberculosis.

CDR3 amino acids: CASSQGALAGIVEQFF. Written as DNA, the CDR3 is TGCGCCAGCAGTCAAGGAGCCCTAGCGGGAATAGTTGAGCAGTTCTTC. The genes are TRBV5-1 and TRBJ2-1; 9 bases fit TRBD2. CDR3 size: 16 residues. V lost 5 bases to trimming and J lost 9 bases; unmatched junction nucleotides: 15. CDR1 and CDR2 from the germline V gene are SGHRS and YFSETQ.

The chain carries TRBV7-6 and TRBJ1-3; 8 nucleotides align to TRBD1. V lost 5 bases, J lost 4 bases, and 1 base stayed unmatched. Germline V lookup: CDR1 SGHVS, CDR2 FNYEAQ. The CDR3 totals 13 residues. The chain's CDR3 is CASSRTGGNTIYF. In DNA form, the CDR3 reads TGTGCCAGCAGCAGGACAGGGGGAAACACCATATATTTT.

The chain employs TRBV19 and TRBJ2-1; D is possibly TRBD1 (7 bases). Trimming pared 4 bases from V and 6 bases from J, leaving 13 bases between. This CDR3 has 14 amino acids. CDR1 is LNHDA and CDR2 is SQIVND in the germline V gene (reference sequence). CDR3 sequence reads: CASSTPGGRNEQFF. DNA for the CDR3: TGTGCCAGTAGTACCCCAGGGGGGCGCAATGAGCAGTTCTTC.

V and J are TRBV7-2 and TRBJ2-1; 7 positions match TRBD2. The germline CDR1 and CDR2 sequences are SGHTA and FQGNSA. With 1 base clipped from V and 9 bases from J, the junction kept 6 bases outside the gene matches. The CDR3 has 14 residues. Here the CDR3 DNA reads TGTGCCAGCAGCTTAGAACGCGGGAGAGCTGAGCAGTTCTTC. Its translation: CASSLERGRAEQFF. The variable domain in full, completed from reference TRBV7-2 and TRBJ2-1, reads GAGVSQSPSNKVTEKGKDVELRCDPISGHTALYWYRQSLGQGLEFLIYFQGNSAPDKSGLPSDRFSAERTGGSVSTLTIQRTQQEDSAVYLCASSLERGRAEQFFGPGTRLTVL.

This clone was seen a single time. The same CDR3 is also encoded by other DNA sequences in this sample. The chain uses TRBV11-2 and TRBJ2-2, with 9 nucleotides matching TRBD2. V gave up 5 bases and J gave up 5 bases; unmatched junction bases: 6. Germline CDR1 and CDR2: SGHAT and FQNNGV. CDR3 length: 15 residues. This chain's CDR3 is CASSRLAGKTGELFF. CDR3 bases: TGTGCCAGCAGCCGCCTAGCGGGAAAAACCGGGGAGCTGTTTTTT.